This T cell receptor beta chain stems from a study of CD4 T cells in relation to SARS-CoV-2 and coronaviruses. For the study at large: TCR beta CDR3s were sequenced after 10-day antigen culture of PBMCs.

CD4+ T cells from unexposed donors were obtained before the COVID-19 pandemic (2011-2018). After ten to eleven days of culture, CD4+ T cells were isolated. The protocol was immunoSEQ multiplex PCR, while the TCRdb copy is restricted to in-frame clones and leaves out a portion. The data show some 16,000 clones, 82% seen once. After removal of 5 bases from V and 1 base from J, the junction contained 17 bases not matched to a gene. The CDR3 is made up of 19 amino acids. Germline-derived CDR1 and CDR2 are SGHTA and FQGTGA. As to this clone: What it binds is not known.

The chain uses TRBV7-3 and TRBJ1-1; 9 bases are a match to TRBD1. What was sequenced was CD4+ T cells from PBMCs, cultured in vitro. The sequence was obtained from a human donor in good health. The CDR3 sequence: CASSDGLVNHRGRNTEAFF. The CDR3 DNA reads TGTGCCAGCAGCGACGGATTAGTGAACCACAGGGGGCGGAACACTGAAGCTTTCTTT.